The rows below give T cell receptor beta chains drawn from one sample of a study of blood T cell repertoires in COVID-19. Measured with immunoSEQ multiplex PCR; TCRdb has only the in-frame clones, and not every one. The sample carries about 200,000 clones, around four fifths recorded once. The specimen sequenced was peripheral blood. The receptors derive from a woman aged 50 to 60 with active or convalescent COVID-19. Each CDR3 is given with its conserved first and last residue. The D gene is left open where the match is weak. The size field is filled for only some rows; it gives once, few, many or a size class.

>few|TRBD1|TRBV6-5|TRBJ2-1
CASSFGTGRPGEQFF
TGTGCCAGCAGTTTCGGGACAGGGCGGCCTGGTGAGCAGTTCTTC
>-|-|TRBV5-1|TRBJ2-5
CASSRVQETQYF
TGCGCCAGCAGCCGGGTCCAAGAGACCCAGTACTTC
>-|-|TRBV2|TRBJ2-3
CASSRGTDTQYF
TGTGCCAGCAGTCGGGGGACAGATACGCAGTATTTT
>once|-|TRBV5-1|TRBJ2-2
CASSLVGGAATGELFF
TGCGCCAGCAGCTTGGTCGGGGGTGCGGCCACCGGGGAGCTGTTTTTT
>-|TRBD1|TRBV27|TRBJ1-6
CASRTGVDNSPLHF
TGTGCCAGCAGGACAGGGGTGGATAATTCACCCCTCCACTTT
>-|TRBD2|TRBV18|TRBJ2-7
CASSSDRPGLAGGGYEQYF
TGTGCCAGCTCAAGTGATCGTCCGGGACTAGCGGGAGGAGGGTACGAGCAGTACTTC
>-|TRBD2|TRBV28|TRBJ2-3
CASSPYSGGPTDTQYF
TGTGCCAGCAGTCCCTATAGCGGGGGGCCCACAGATACGCAGTATTTT
>-|-|TRBV19|TRBJ2-2
CASSTSAVNTGELFF
TGTGCCAGTAGTACGTCAGCGGTTAACACCGGGGAGCTGTTTTTT
>-|TRBD2|TRBV5-6|TRBJ2-5
CASSLRLAGGGETQYF
TGTGCCAGCAGCTTGCGTCTAGCGGGAGGGGGGGAGACCCAGTACTTC
>-|-|TRBV5-1|TRBJ2-2
CASSFQGENTGELFF
TGCGCCAGCAGCTTTCAAGGGGAGAACACCGGGGAGCTGTTTTTT
>-|-|TRBV18|TRBJ1-4
CASSSGTLREKLFF
TGTGCCAGCTCATCCGGGACACTTAGGGAAAAACTGTTTTTT
>-|-|TRBV10-2|TRBJ1-3
CASSELGGGNTIYF
TGCGCCAGCAGTGAGCTCGGGGGGGGAAACACCATATATTTT
>-|-|TRBV28|TRBJ2-7
CASSFSGAEQYF
TGTGCCAGCAGTTTCTCCGGAGCCGAGCAGTACTTC
>-|-|TRBV19|TRBJ1-2
CASSIGAVYGYTF
TGTGCCAGTAGTATTGGGGCGGTCTATGGCTACACCTTC
>once|-|TRBV19|TRBJ1-5
CASSRTNSNQPQHF
TGTGCCAGTAGTAGGACAAATAGCAATCAGCCCCAGCATTTT
>-|-|TRBV24-1|TRBJ2-2
CATSDLTGVNTGELFF
TGTGCCACCAGTGATTTGACGGGAGTGAACACCGGGGAGCTGTTTTTT
>-|TRBD2|TRBV7-2|TRBJ2-1
CASSLAAGGIYNEQFF
TGTGCCAGCAGCTTAGCTGCGGGAGGAATATACAATGAGCAGTTCTTC
>-|TRBD2|TRBV7-8|TRBJ2-3
CASSPGLAGGGDTQYF
TGTGCCAGCAGCCCGGGACTAGCGGGGGGCGGTGATACGCAGTATTTT
>-|-|TRBV29-1|TRBJ1-1
CSVEVGGTSAFF
TGCAGCGTTGAAGTGGGAGGGACATCGGCTTTCTTT
>-|TRBD1|TRBV18|TRBJ2-1
CASSPLPGQHNEQFF
TGTGCCAGCTCACCGTTACCGGGACAGCACAATGAGCAGTTCTTC
>-|TRBD2|TRBV3-1/TRBV3-2|TRBJ2-5
CASSQGWAASGGFEETQYF
TGTGCCAGCAGCCAAGGTTGGGCGGCTAGCGGGGGGTTCGAAGAGACCCAGTACTTC
>-|-|TRBV19|TRBJ1-2
CASSVQENYGYTF
TGTGCCAGTAGTGTGCAGGAAAACTATGGCTACACCTTC
>few|TRBD1|TRBV24-1|TRBJ2-3
CATSDLDRVGTDTQYF
TGTGCCACCAGTGACCTGGACAGGGTTGGTACAGATACGCAGTATTTT
>-|-|TRBV18|TRBJ1-2
CASSPKDLGAYGYTF
TGTGCCAGCTCACCAAAGGACCTGGGAGCCTATGGCTACACCTTC
>-|-|TRBV9|TRBJ2-3
CASNQGGGHNTQYF
TGTGCCAGCAACCAGGGCGGGGGCCATAATACGCAGTATTTT
>-|TRBD2|TRBV6-5|TRBJ2-5
CASSLAGGSKETQYF
TGTGCCAGCAGTCTAGCGGGGGGTTCGAAAGAGACCCAGTACTTC